These 18 T cell receptor beta chains were sequenced from one sample in a study of T cells in Graves' hyperthyroidism and ophthalmopathy. RNA transcripts served as the template for amplifying TCR beta CDR3 regions. RT-PCR in the first round (using the HTBI primer set) targeted the TCR CDR3. In TCRdb, the multiplex PCR reads were re-called with MiXCR into one record per CDR3 protein. The table records 300,000 to 400,000 distinct CDR3 sequences, around 20% of them present only once. The sequencing sample was made of blood. These receptors were obtained from a man between 18 and 35 years old with Graves' ophthalmopathy.

This clonotype was seen ten or more times. The CDR3 sequence is CASSTTGGRNEQFF. The CDR3 DNA follows: TGTGCCAGCAGTACAACAGGGGGGCGCAATGAGCAGTTCTTC. The chain combines TRBV2 with TRBJ2-1, with 8 bases aligning to TRBD1. Germline CDR1 is SNHLY and CDR2 is FYNNEI. The junction had 6 bases not matched to a gene; V was cut back by 5 bases and J by 6 bases. There are 14 residues in the CDR3.

This chain connects TRBV2 to TRBJ2-5, with D perhaps given as TRBD1 or TRBD2 (5 bases each). The germline CDR1 and CDR2 sequences are SNHLY and FYNNEI. This CDR3 region has 15 residues. Trimming cost V 5 bases and J 5 bases, with 18 bases left between them. The CDR3 loop reads CASSQGPGRGETQYF. Written as DNA, the CDR3 is TGTGCCAGCAGTCAGGGACCAGGGAGAGGGGAGACCCAGTACTTC.

The V and J genes are TRBV6-5 and TRBJ1-1, with TRBD1 matching 8 bases. Germline V gene lookup returns CDR1 MNHEY and CDR2 SVGAGI. The CDR3 sequence is 15 residues long. V shed 2 bases, J shed 6 bases, and the junction held 8 bases outside the gene matches. The CDR3 reads CASSYGTGGGPEAFF. The CDR3 bases are TGTGCCAGCAGTTACGGAACAGGGGGGGGGCCTGAAGCTTTCTTT.

This clonotype was found many times. The chain links TRBV6-1 to TRBJ1-5; 8 bases are shared with TRBD1. The V gene's germline CDR1 is MNHNS and CDR2 SASEGT. The CDR3 runs to 15 residues. V lost 5 bases, J lost 4 bases, and 7 bases stayed unmatched. As DNA, the CDR3 is TGTGCCAGCAGTTCAACCGGGACAGGAAATCAGCCCCAGCATTTT. This codes for CASSSTGTGNQPQHF.

This chain joins TRBV6-2 or TRBV6-3 and TRBJ1-1; no firm D call. The CDR3 contains 13 residues. CDR1 MNHEY and CDR2 SVGEGT come from the germline V gene. Trimming removed 7 bases at V and 7 bases at J, with 16 bases between. CDR3 region: CASITRPSHEAFF. The CDR3 DNA sequence: TGTGCCAGCATTACACGACCGTCACATGAAGCTTTCTTT.

V is TRBV7-3 and J is TRBJ2-2; D possibly corresponds to TRBD1 (5 bases). The germline V gene has CDR1 SGHTA and CDR2 FQGTGA. The V end lost 4 bases, the J end lost 0 bases, and 15 bases lay between the germline ends. The CDR3 has 17 amino acids. The CDR3 sequence is CASSSVQWGSNTGELFF. DNA for the CDR3: TGTGCCAGCAGCTCTGTGCAGTGGGGCTCGAACACCGGGGAGCTGTTTTTT.

This clonotype showed up many times. The J gene is TRBJ2-7, the V gene TRBV29-1, with TRBD1 matching 8 bases. The CDR3 is made up of 11 amino acids. CDR1 SQVTM and CDR2 ANQGSEA come from the germline V gene. The V segment lost 6 bases and the J segment 6 bases; nucleotides outside the gene matches: 4. CDR3 sequence: CSVGTGAEQYF. The CDR3 region has the DNA TGCAGCGTGGGGACAGGCGCCGAGCAGTACTTC.

In its sample, this clonotype was seen many times. V gene TRBV3-1 combines with J gene TRBJ2-3, with 10 bases that match TRBD2. Germline V CDR1 and CDR2: LGHDT, YNNKEL (reference sequence). CDR3 size: 16 residues. The J segment lost 2 bases and the V segment lost 2 bases, leaving 4 bases of the junction unmatched. CDR3 nucleotide sequence: TGTGCCAGCAGCCAAAGGACTAGCGGATCCACAGATACGCAGTATTTT. Its protein is CASSQRTSGSTDTQYF.

This clonotype has more than one count but fewer than ten. This chain uses TRBV24-1 with TRBJ1-4; no firm D call. Trimming stripped 4 bases from V and 2 bases from J, with 22 bases between. Looked up from germline, CDR1 is KGHDR and CDR2 is SFDVKD. CDR3 length: 19 residues. CDR3 DNA sequence: TGTGCCACCAGTGACCATATAACGGATTCCCAGGCGACTAATGAAAAACTGTTTTTT. Its translation is CATSDHITDSQATNEKLFF.

The genes are TRBV20-1 and TRBJ2-5; D is undetermined. Germline CDR1 reads DFQATT; CDR2 reads SNEGSKA (reference sequence). CDR3 length: 13 amino acids. DNA of the CDR3: TGCAGCTCCAATGGGATAGACCAAGAGACCCAGTACTTC. Its protein is CSSNGIDQETQYF.

CDR3 nucleotide sequence: TGTGCCAGCAGCCAAGTACAACCAACTAATGAAAAACTGTTTTTT. Its translation is CASSQVQPTNEKLFF. V gene TRBV11-2 combines with J gene TRBJ1-4, with D hard to call. The CDR3 has 15 amino acids. Germline V gene sequence: CDR1 SGHAT, CDR2 FQNNGV. Trimming shortened V by 5 bases and J by 0 bases, and 10 bases separated the two germline ends.

The chain combines TRBV20-1 with TRBJ2-1, with D perhaps being TRBD1 or TRBD2 (5 bases each). Trimming stripped 0 bases from V and 2 bases from J, with 11 bases between. CDR1 and CDR2 (germline): DFQATT, SNEGSKA (reference sequence). The CDR3 totals 15 residues. The CDR3 region is CSARERGLAYNEQFF. For the CDR3, the DNA is TGCAGTGCTAGAGAGAGGGGTTTGGCCTACAATGAGCAGTTCTTC.

This clonotype was detected many times. This chain joins TRBV6-2 or TRBV6-3 and TRBJ2-7; a possible D gene is TRBD2 (5 bases). This CDR3 has 14 amino acids. Trimming pared 2 bases from V and 3 bases from J, leaving 11 bases between. The germline V gene encodes CDR1 MNHEY and CDR2 SVGEGT. The CDR3 DNA sequence: TGTGCCAGCAGTTACGGGTGGGGAGTCTACGAGCAGTACTTC. Protein: CASSYGWGVYEQYF.

This clonotype was counted ten times or more. V gene TRBV6-1 combines with J gene TRBJ1-1; D possibly corresponds to TRBD1 (5 bases). The CDR3 consists of 16 residues. Trimming stripped 7 bases from V and 0 bases from J, with 18 bases between. The germline CDR1 and CDR2 sequences are MNHNS and SASEGT. The CDR3 spells CASNEAVGVMNTEAFF. The CDR3 DNA reads as TGTGCCAGCAACGAAGCGGTAGGGGTTATGAACACTGAAGCTTTCTTT.

The rearrangement links TRBV10-3 to TRBJ2-7, with D possibly matching TRBD2 (6 bases). This CDR3 has 13 amino acids. Germline assignment: CDR1 ENHRY and CDR2 SYGVKD. Deletions cut 10 bases from V and 2 bases from J, with 15 bases between. CDR3 DNA: TGTGCCACCCGCCCCGGGGGAGCCTACGAGCAGTACTTC. It encodes CATRPGGAYEQYF.

The V and J genes are TRBV4-1 and TRBJ2-2; a weak D match, TRBD1 (5 bases). The CDR3 totals 15 residues. The V end was cut by 1 base, the J end by 3 bases, with 9 bases between. Germline lookup yields CDR1 MGHRA and CDR2 YSYEKL. For the CDR3, the DNA is TGCGCCAGCAGCCAAGCCTGGACATACACCGGGGAGCTGTTTTTT. It yields the protein CASSQAWTYTGELFF.

The rearrangement joins TRBV4-1 to TRBJ2-1, with 13 nucleotides matching TRBD2. The junction had 8 bases not matched to a gene; V was cut back by 0 bases and J by 15 bases. The CDR3 sequence is 15 residues long. Germline V lookup: CDR1 MGHRA, CDR2 YSYEKL. CDR3 nucleotide sequence: TGCGCCAGCAGCCAAGACCCAACTAGCGGGGGGGAGTGGTTCTTC. Encoded protein: CASSQDPTSGGEWFF.

The chain links TRBV12-3 or TRBV12-4 to TRBJ1-2, with 8 bases lining up with TRBD1. The ends lost 5 bases at V and 4 bases at J; junction bases unmatched: 6. The CDR3 length is 14 residues. DNA of the CDR3: TGTGCCAGCAGTGGGGGGACAGGTCTCTATGGCTACACCTTC. Amino acids: CASSGGTGLYGYTF.